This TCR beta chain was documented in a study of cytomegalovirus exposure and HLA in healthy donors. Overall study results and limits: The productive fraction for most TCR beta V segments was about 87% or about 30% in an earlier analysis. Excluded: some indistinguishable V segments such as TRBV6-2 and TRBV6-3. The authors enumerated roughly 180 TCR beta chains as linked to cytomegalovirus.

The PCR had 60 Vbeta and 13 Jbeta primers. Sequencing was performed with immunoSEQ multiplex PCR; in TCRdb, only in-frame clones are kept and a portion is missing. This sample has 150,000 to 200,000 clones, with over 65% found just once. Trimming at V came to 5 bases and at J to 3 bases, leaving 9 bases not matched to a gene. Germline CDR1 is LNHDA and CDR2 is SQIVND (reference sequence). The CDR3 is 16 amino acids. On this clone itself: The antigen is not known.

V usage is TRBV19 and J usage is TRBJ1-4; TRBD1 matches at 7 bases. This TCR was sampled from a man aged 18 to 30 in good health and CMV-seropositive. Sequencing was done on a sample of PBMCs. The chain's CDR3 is CASSLRQGPANEKLFF. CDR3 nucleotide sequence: TGTGCCAGTAGTCTCCGACAGGGCCCAGCTAATGAAAAACTGTTTTTT.